The sequence of this T cell receptor beta chain was determined in a study of cytomegalovirus exposure and HLA in healthy donors. Points from the study as a whole: Both high specificity and high sensitivity reportedly marked the classifier's diagnosis of cytomegalovirus status.

This clone was detected once. The antigen remains undetermined. This PCR relied on a set of 60 Vbeta primers and 13 Jbeta primers. Source study methods: A later analysis tallied tens of millions of unique TCR beta chains, around 10 million of them shared. This table comes from immunoSEQ multiplex PCR, and its TCRdb copy is limited to in-frame clones, with some not included. V and J calls and clone size come straight from that table; D and trimming were deduced from the DNA. The data show 95,000 to 100,000 clones, more than 70% seen once. This clonotype was obtained from a female donor in good health and CMV-seronegative. Input material: PBMCs.

The DNA of the CDR3 is TGTGCCAGCAGCCAGACTACGGCCTACGAGCAGTACTTC. Its translation: CASSQTTAYEQYF. The gene calls are TRBV7-2 and TRBJ2-7, with a tentative D call TRBD2 (5 bases). This CDR3 region has 13 residues. CDR1 SGHTA and CDR2 FQGNSA come from the germline V gene. V lost 5 bases and J lost 2, with 10 bases in between.